The 24 T cell receptor beta chains presented below share a single source sample, sequenced in a study of regulatory dendritic cells for organ transplantation. The antigens of these receptors remain unknown. Sorted subsets were CFSE-labeled and cultured less than six days with allogeneic dendritic cells. Using immunoSEQ multiplex PCR, the repertoire was profiled, and TCRdb retains in-frame clones only, with some absent. Here the sample spans approximately 12,000 clones, about nine tenths being singletons. Sequenced material: naive CD8+ T cells from blood cultured with regulatory dendritic cells. Specified subset: CD45RA+ naive T cells. Receptors originate from a human donor in good health.

The genes are TRBV5-6 and TRBJ2-7; D not certain. V was shortened by 0 bases and J by 0 bases, with 7 bases between the two germline ends. Germline V CDR1 and CDR2: SGHDT, YYEEEE. The CDR3 is 14 residues long. CDR3 nucleotides: TGTGCCAGCAGCTTGGCAGAGAGCTCCTACGAGCAGTACTTC. Its protein is CASSLAESSYEQYF.

The chain combines TRBV6-5 with TRBJ1-3; D is uncertain. The germline V and J ends were trimmed by 2 bases and 0 bases, with 5 bases remaining between them. CDR3 length: 14 amino acids. Germline V gene data show CDR1 as MNHEY and CDR2 as SVGAGI. CDR3 sequence: CASSYGYSGNTIYF. The CDR3 nucleotides are TGTGCCAGCAGTTACGGCTACTCTGGAAACACCATATATTTT.

This clone appeared once. The CDR3 DNA is TGTGCCAGCAGTTACACAGGGGAGGGAGGCTACACCTTC. It is translated as CASSYTGEGGYTF. This chain connects TRBV6-5 to TRBJ1-2; TRBD1 aligns across 7 bases. Trimming cost V 2 bases and J 8 bases; bases outside gene matches: 5. CDR1 is MNHEY and CDR2 is SVGAGI in the germline V gene. The length of the CDR3 is 13 residues.

The V call is TRBV19, the J call TRBJ1-1; weak D call: TRBD1 (5 bases). V lost 1 base to trimming and J lost 0 bases, with 9 bases between them. This CDR3 region has 15 residues. Germline values: CDR1 LNHDA, CDR2 SQIVND (reference sequence). The CDR3, as DNA: TGTGCCAGTAGTATAGGGACATTCATGAACACTGAAGCTTTCTTT. It translates to CASSIGTFMNTEAFF. Full variable domain (missing parts from reference TRBV19 and TRBJ1-1): DGGITQSPKYLFRKEGQNVTLSCEQNLNHDAMYWYRQDPGQGLRLIYYSQIVNDFQKGDIAEGYSVSREKKESFPLTVTSAQKNPTAFYLCASSIGTFMNTEAFFGQGTRLTVV.

V usage is TRBV5-6 and J usage is TRBJ1-1; D call uncertain. Germline assignment: CDR1 SGHDT and CDR2 YYEEEE. This CDR3 region has 11 residues. V lost 4 bases, J lost 3 bases, and 4 bases lay in between. The CDR3 spells CASSRYTEAFF. CDR3 nucleotide sequence: TGTGCCAGCAGCAGGTACACTGAAGCTTTCTTT. The whole variable domain, filled in from reference TRBV5-6 and TRBJ1-1, reads DAGVTQSPTHLIKTRGQQVTLRCSPKSGHDTVSWYQQALGQGPQFIFQYYEEEERQRGNFPDRFSGHQFPNYSSELNVNALLLGDSALYLCASSRYTEAFFGQGTRLTVV.

The rearrangement uses TRBV7-8 and TRBJ2-5; D possibly uses TRBD1 or TRBD2 (6 bases each). The V end was cut by 5 bases, the J end by 2 bases, with 27 bases between. This CDR3 spans 19 amino acids. CDR1 SGHVS and CDR2 FQNEAQ come from the germline V gene. This CDR3 is CASSHPPGGAGGVQETQYF. The CDR3 DNA reads TGTGCCAGCAGCCATCCCCCCGGGGGCGCAGGCGGGGTACAAGAGACCCAGTACTTC. The full variable domain, with the rest looked up from reference TRBV7-8 and TRBJ2-5, is GAGVSQSPRYKVAKRGQDVALRCDPISGHVSLFWYQQALGQGPEFLTYFQNEAQLDKSGLPSDRFFAERPEGSVSTLKIQRTQQEDSAVYLCASSHPPGGAGGVQETQYFGPGTRLLVL.

The count of this clone is one. V and J are TRBV27 and TRBJ2-7, with D perhaps given as TRBD1 or TRBD2 (5 bases each). The CDR3 totals 15 residues. Trimming pared 4 bases from V and 6 bases from J, leaving 19 bases between. Germline lookup yields CDR1 MNHEY and CDR2 SMNVEV (reference sequence). In nucleotides, the CDR3 is TGTGCCAGCAGTTCCAGGGTGGTCGACTACCTCGAGCAGTACTTC. As protein: CASSSRVVDYLEQYF.

This clone showed up just once. The gene calls are TRBV6-5 and TRBJ2-1; D is perhaps TRBD2 (5 bases). Trimming removed 1 base from V and 7 bases from J, with 8 bases in between. The germline CDR1 and CDR2 sequences are MNHEY and SVGAGI. This CDR3 has 13 amino acids. In DNA, the CDR3 is TGTGCCAGCAGTTACTTCGGGGAGAATGAGCAGTTCTTC. As protein: CASSYFGENEQFF.

The chain has TRBV27 and TRBJ1-2; maybe TRBD1 (6 bases). Germline-derived CDR1 and CDR2 are MNHEY and SMNVEV (reference sequence). The CDR3 consists of 12 residues. V lost 6 bases to trimming and J lost 6 bases, with 11 bases between them. As DNA, the CDR3 is TGTGCCAGCAGGCAGGGGACCCATGGCTACACCTTC. Its translation: CASRQGTHGYTF.

This sequence joins TRBV30 and TRBJ2-1; D is perhaps TRBD2 (6 bases). Trimming pared 4 bases from V and 9 bases from J, leaving 19 bases between. CDR3 length equals 14 residues. Germline V CDR1 and CDR2: GTSNPN, SVGIG (reference sequence). The CDR3 spells CAWNGGVGSGEQFF. The CDR3, as DNA: TGTGCCTGGAATGGTGGGGTCGGGAGCGGTGAGCAGTTCTTC. Based on the CDR3 plus reference TRBV30 and TRBJ2-1, the full variable domain is SQTIHQWPATLVQPVGSPLSLECTVEGTSNPNLYWYRQAAGRGLQLLFYSVGIGQISSEVPQNLSASRPQDRQFILSSKKLLLSDSGFYLCAWNGGVGSGEQFFGPGTRLTVL.

V is TRBV7-9 and J is TRBJ1-1, with D unresolved. The CDR3 consists of 14 residues. Germline lookup yields CDR1 SEHNR and CDR2 FQNEAQ (reference sequence). With 2 bases removed from V and 1 base from J, the gap between germline ends came to 8 bases. DNA for the CDR3: TGTGCCAGCAGCTTAATCAGGACGAACACTGAAGCTTTCTTT. It encodes CASSLIRTNTEAFF.

The genes are TRBV11-3 and TRBJ2-5, with a possible D match to TRBD1 (5 bases). The CDR3 spans 15 residues. CDR1 is SGHNT and CDR2 is YENEEA in the germline V gene. The V gene lost 5 bases and the J gene lost 4 bases, with 17 bases spanning the gap. The CDR3 region is CASSPQGRIGETQYF. In nucleotides, the CDR3 is TGTGCCAGCAGCCCCCAGGGCCGTATCGGAGAGACCCAGTACTTC.

The chain employs TRBV7-3 and TRBJ2-3; 9 nucleotides match TRBD2. Germline V lookup: CDR1 SGHTA, CDR2 FQGTGA. The CDR3 runs to 18 residues. V was pared by 2 bases and J by 4 bases, with 13 bases of the junction left unmatched. This CDR3 reads CASSLLPLSGSAADTQYF. The CDR3 bases are TGTGCCAGCAGCTTATTGCCCCTTAGCGGGAGTGCGGCAGATACGCAGTATTTT. The full variable domain, completed using reference TRBV7-3 and TRBJ2-3, is GAGVSQTPSNKVTEKGKYVELRCDPISGHTALYWYRQSLGQGPEFLIYFQGTGAADDSGLPNDRFFAVRPEGSVSTLKIQRTERGDSAVYLCASSLLPLSGSAADTQYFGPGTRLTVL.

The table lists this clone with a count of one. The chain employs TRBV19 and TRBJ2-3, with D possibly being TRBD2 (6 bases). The CDR3 length is 15 residues. The V gene's germline CDR1 is LNHDA and CDR2 SQIVND (reference sequence). V shed 1 base and J shed 2 bases, with 10 bases lying between them. CDR3 nucleotides: TGTGCCAGTAGTATAGCGGGGACTCCCACAGATACGCAGTATTTT. Amino acid sequence: CASSIAGTPTDTQYF.

This clone came up a few times. V usage is TRBV19 and J usage is TRBJ1-1, with D maybe TRBD1 (5 bases). Between the trimmed V and J ends, which lost 5 bases and 5 bases, there was a span of 18 bases. From germline, CDR1 is LNHDA and CDR2 SQIVND (reference sequence). This CDR3 has 15 residues. The CDR3 sequence is CASSSSGGPGTEAFF. CDR3 in DNA: TGTGCCAGTAGTTCCTCGGGGGGTCCGGGGACTGAAGCTTTCTTT.

The chain couples TRBV10-2 to TRBJ2-7, with TRBD2 identical over 10 bases. After removal of 2 bases from V and 1 base from J, the junction contained 11 bases not matched to a gene. This CDR3 contains 18 residues. Germline V gene data show CDR1 as WSHSY and CDR2 as SAAADI. CDR3 loop: CASSEAGLAIFGSYEQYF. In nucleotides, the CDR3 is TGCGCCAGCAGTGAGGCGGGACTAGCGATTTTTGGGTCCTACGAGCAGTACTTC.

The V and J genes are TRBV4-1 and TRBJ2-7; no firm D call. Trimming took off 3 bases at V and 5 bases at J, with 5 bases between the two ends. The germline V gene encodes CDR1 MGHRA and CDR2 YSYEKL. The CDR3 is made up of 11 amino acids. This CDR3 reads CASSHRNEQYF. The CDR3 coding sequence is TGCGCCAGCAGCCACAGAAACGAGCAGTACTTC.

V is TRBV15 and J is TRBJ1-5, with D unclear. Per germline, CDR1 LNHNV and CDR2 YYDKDF (reference sequence). With 1 base removed from V and 7 bases from J, the gap between germline ends came to 8 bases. The length of the CDR3 is 13 residues. CDR3 protein: CATSRVPLQPQHF. CDR3 nucleotides: TGTGCCACCAGCAGAGTGCCCTTACAGCCCCAGCATTTT. Supplemented by reference TRBV15 and TRBJ1-5, the full variable domain reads DAMVIQNPRYQVTQFGKPVTLSCSQTLNHNVMYWYQQKSSQAPKLLFHYYDKDFNNEADTPDNFQSRRPNTSFCFLDIRSPGLGDTAMYLCATSRVPLQPQHFGDGTRLSIL.

DNA of the CDR3: TGTGCCAGCAGCTTAGCGCTAAGTTCGGTACTTGAAGCTTTCTTT. Translation gives CASSLALSSVLEAFF. V gene TRBV7-2 combines with J gene TRBJ1-1, with D unclear. The CDR3 length is 15 residues. V was cut by 0 bases and J by 7 bases, with 15 bases left in between. The germline gives CDR1 SGHTA, CDR2 FQGNSA.

This chain joins TRBV10-2 and TRBJ1-2; D may be TRBD1 (5 bases). CDR1 and CDR2 from the germline V gene are WSHSY and SAAADI. Trimming left V 6 bases short and J 2 bases short, with 16 bases between. The CDR3 runs to 15 residues. This CDR3 reads CASRQGLKGNYGYTF. DNA for the CDR3: TGCGCCAGCAGGCAGGGACTCAAGGGCAACTATGGCTACACCTTC.

In DNA, the CDR3 is TGTGCCAGCAGTCGGGACAGCACAGATACGCAGTATTTT. This encodes CASSRDSTDTQYF. The chain couples TRBV2 to TRBJ2-3; D is possibly TRBD1 or TRBD2 (5 bases each). The ends were cut back, 5 bases at V and 0 bases at J, with 6 bases in the middle. Per germline, CDR1 SNHLY and CDR2 FYNNEI. CDR3 length: 13 residues.

The genes are TRBV7-2 and TRBJ1-3, with D perhaps matching TRBD1 (5 bases). The CDR3 has 17 residues. Germline V gene lookup returns CDR1 SGHTA and CDR2 FQGNSA. V was trimmed by 4 bases and J by 4 bases, leaving 20 bases between them. The CDR3 is CASSSHPGPRQGNTIYF. CDR3 in DNA: TGTGCCAGCAGCTCGCACCCGGGACCTCGGCAGGGAAACACCATATATTTT. The whole variable domain, remainder taken from reference TRBV7-2 and TRBJ1-3, is GAGVSQSPSNKVTEKGKDVELRCDPISGHTALYWYRQSLGQGLEFLIYFQGNSAPDKSGLPSDRFSAERTGGSVSTLTIQRTQQEDSAVYLCASSSHPGPRQGNTIYFGEGSWLTVV.

This chain joins TRBV5-4 and TRBJ2-2; TRBD1 matches 11 bases. CDR1 is SGHNT, CDR2 YYREEE, per germline (reference sequence). The CDR3 has 15 amino acids. J was trimmed by 6 bases and V by 5 bases; bases with no gene match: 6. The CDR3 reads CASSHLGQGAGELFF. The CDR3, as DNA: TGTGCCAGCAGTCATTTGGGACAGGGGGCCGGGGAGCTGTTTTTT. Filled out from reference TRBV5-4 and TRBJ2-2, the complete variable domain reads ETGVTQSPTHLIKTRGQQVTLRCSSQSGHNTVSWYQQALGQGPQFIFQYYREEENGRGNFPPRFSGLQFPNYSSELNVNALELDDSALYLCASSHLGQGAGELFFGEGSRLTVL.

The chain has TRBV2 and TRBJ2-5, with a weak D call TRBD2 (6 bases). Trimming removed 1 base at V and 4 bases at J, with 13 bases between. The V gene's germline CDR1 is SNHLY and CDR2 FYNNEI. This CDR3 contains 15 residues. The CDR3 DNA reads as TGTGCCAGCAGTGAAGGAGGAGGGAAGGGAGAGACCCAGTACTTC. Amino acid sequence: CASSEGGGKGETQYF.